This T cell receptor (beta chain) was documented in a study of cytomegalovirus exposure and HLA in healthy donors (dated by TCRdb to about 2017). About the investigation overall: An earlier analysis of roughly 610 of the donors reported 276 Gb of sequence data and around 110 million unique TCR beta sequences obtained from about 179 million T cells. The number of donors typed differed by locus, with about 629-640 for A, B, C, DRB1 and DQB1, 522 for DQA1, 606 for DPA1, and some 440 for DPB1. An earlier analysis of 500 to 650 of the donors applied high-throughput TCR beta sequencing to assess whether each TCR beta V gene segment acted as functional or pseudogenic. Among 300 to 450 genotyped donors of the cohort, an average of around 240,000 unique TCR beta nucleotide sequences were sequenced per donor, roughly 20% of them non-productive. A later genetic analysis took genome-wide SNP genotypes for about 65% of the roughly 670 donors and used that subset as a discovery cohort. The study aimed to test whether signatures of past pathogen exposure could be identified by cataloging public T cell receptors. Several DR-DQ haplotypes were treated as single units for association and clustering because of strong linkage in the cohort. In the later analysis, no new phenotypic data were used to find candidate immune exposures; instead, reliance was placed on TCR beta sequences and their occurrence across donors. To study patterns of TCR occurrence, a later analysis re-analyzed previously published TCR beta repertoires from under 750 donors and added high-resolution HLA genotyping. Besides the first cohort of 666 subjects, a separate validation cohort made up of 120 different subjects was used. Donor age, sex, ethnicity and CMV serostatus were collected together with the repertoire data. The study used immunosequencing to profile the T cell repertoires of about 670 subjects and linked those repertoires to cytomegalovirus serostatus. Among the roughly 390 genotyped donors, around 81% belonged to the genetic ancestry cluster associated with self-reported Caucasian donors. Class I and class II HLA loci were covered by the typing at four-digit resolution. An early release covering roughly 640 HLA-typed donors comprised 250 to 350 gigabases of sequencing data and 85 million to 100 million unique TCR sequences. Every discovery cohort repertoire had been produced on one sequencing platform. To predict cytomegalovirus infection status, the study brought together high-throughput TCR immunosequencing, statistical association of individual TCRs with disease status, and machine learning.

Per the germline V gene, SNHLY is the CDR1 and FYNNEI is the CDR2. Reading from cysteine to phenylalanine, the CDR3 counts 13 amino acids. Kept here is only the CDR3 DNA, which spans 39 bases and is read in frame from base 1. The trim is 6 bases for V and 4 bases for J, with a gap of 11 bases between the germline ends. Library prep was done by the immunoSEQ multiplex PCR assay. The multiplex PCR relied on a mix of 60 forward primers for TCR Vbeta segments and 13 reverse primers for TCR Jbeta segments. A multiplex PCR assay on genomic DNA amplified the CDR3 region of rearranged TCR beta genes. On the Illumina HiSeq System, the amplified TCR beta libraries were sequenced as 87-base-pair reads. The source study handled its data this way. A later analysis tallied about 77 million unique TCR beta chains across the 666 repertoires, and approximately 12 million of those chains were shared by two or more donors. Raw reads were error-corrected and collapsed into unique sequences with a nearest-neighbor algorithm that merged closely related sequences to remove PCR and sequencing errors. Alignment of CDR3 sequences to IMGT reference sequences was used to assign V, D and J gene segments. Each retained sequence needed at least a six-nucleotide match to both a V gene segment and a J gene segment. A rearrangement counted as productive if the CDR3 had no stop codons and remained in frame with V and J, and every other rearrangement counted as non-productive. Following IMGT convention, CDR3 was defined as the stretch from the second conserved V-encoded cysteine to the conserved J-encoded phenylalanine. The earlier analysis of about 610 of the donors excluded any sequence lacking an unambiguous match to a single V gene segment. In an earlier analysis of 587 of the donors, V segments were called functional above 56.7% productive rearrangements and were called segregating when the between-donor standard deviation exceeded 5%. A statistical classification framework was built to diagnose cytomegalovirus status from the catalog of TCR beta chain sequences. In a later analysis, V and J genes were assigned by comparing TCR nucleotide sequences against IMGT/GENE-DB human TR gene sequences. The TCRdist pipeline was used in a later analysis to assign CDR3 sequences and most-parsimonious VDJ recombination scenarios. In a later analysis, each TCR beta chain was defined by its CDR3 amino acid sequence together with its V-gene family, and reads without a unique V-gene family were excluded. As a way to deal with suspected cross-contamination and a sequencing artifact, a later analysis dropped more than 500 nucleotide sequences that were highly shared and had low generation probability. A later analysis calculated a clonal expansion index for each public chain from normalized within-repertoire ranks of inferred template counts. Generation probabilities in a later analysis came from a VDJ recombination model fitted to out-of-frame rearrangements, and those results were checked against IGoR. In a later analysis, TCR-TCR, TCR-HLA and TCR-CMV co-occurrence was scored with hypergeometric tests, and a repertoire-size bias correction was applied to TCR pairs. False discovery rates were estimated in a later analysis by permuting HLA or CMV assignments 20 times. In a later analysis, co-occurring TCRs were grouped with DBSCAN, and TCRdist sequence similarity was added when clustering was performed within HLA-allele-positive subsets. Repertoires with fewer than 30,000 or more than 120,000 public chains were left out of co-occurrence clustering, as were five repertoires with anomalous nucleotide sharing. In TCRdb, the immuneACCESS table is reduced to in-frame sequences with V and J assigned. These tables do not hold every clone; where another copy was compared, an unresolved V gene accounts for under half, and the others remain unexplained. Clone size and the V and J calls come from that table; the DNA yielded D and trimming. In all, the sample holds around 150,000 clones, and 70% to 80% of those were seen once. Approximately 2% of the sample goes to the ten largest clones.

The cohort consisted of 600 to 750 healthy bone marrow donors. At the time of sampling, all cohort members were nominally healthy, though unrecorded immune exposures were likely present. The donor tested CMV seronegative, placing the donor among the approximately 400 seronegative members of the cohort. Every donor gave a peripheral blood sample, and the peripheral blood mononuclear cells from that sample were used for TCR beta sequencing. The Qiagen DNeasy Blood Extraction Kit was used to extract genomic DNA from the blood cell samples. Points on this clone: The specificity of this receptor is unknown. Base qualities are missing; no much larger clone stands one base away.

The research as a whole found: A further reported finding was that TCR beta sequences accurately predicted the HLA-A and HLA-B alleles for most subjects in the first cohort. Linkage disequilibrium might explain the correlated functional status among segregating V segments, but an unknown experimental factor could not be excluded. According to the authors, the approach could potentially be generalized to other disease states and immunological phenotypes. In a later analysis, HLA-associated TCR beta chains showed more clonal expansion and lower generation probabilities than non-associated chains that were equally common. In an earlier analysis of about 540 of the donors, most TCR beta V segments were observed in productive rearrangements about 87% or about 30% of the time, broadly matching IMGT annotations. The presence/absence analyses assumed that sequencing depth was roughly uniform across donors, and that assumption may not be true. V-gene and J-gene trimming of TCR beta chains was associated with a missense DCLRE1C variant in a later genetic analysis, and the association was replicated in an independent cohort. In vitro tests confirmed that a few of the cytomegalovirus-associated TCR beta chains recognize cytomegalovirus antigens. According to a later analysis, TCR association rates differed among HLA loci, with DRB1 alleles showing the most associated TCRs and HLA-C alleles showing the fewest. When HLA alleles, especially DR and DQ, strongly co-occurred, TCR associations were difficult to assign to individual alleles. In a later analysis, several top co-occurrence clusters were reported to appear linked to parvovirus B19, influenza, CMV and Epstein-Barr virus. A later analysis found that most CMV-associated TCR beta chains appeared HLA-restricted, with HLA associations seemingly driven largely by CMV exposure. A cluster of highly shared sequence variants was judged likely to be a technical artifact of the sequencing pipeline. A later analysis associated approximately 17,000 TCR beta sequences with specific HLA alleles at a false discovery rate of 0.05. Only TCR beta chains were sequenced in this cohort, and the absence of alpha or paired-chain data limited detectable features. Compared with the roughly 700-donor mean, donors in an Asian-associated ancestry cluster had fewer N-insertions in productive TCRs, according to a later genetic analysis. The classifier was reported to diagnose cytomegalovirus status with high specificity and sensitivity in both the original and validation cohorts. Because counts were too low, 15 or so rarely observed V segments, including chromosome 9 orphons, were excluded from the earlier analysis of several hundred of the donors. Some IMGT-functional V segments, including TRBV6-2 and TRBV6-3, could not be distinguished by the 87-base-pair reads and were therefore excluded. Most TCR sequences were observed very rarely across donors, whereas some public TCRs were present in many individuals. Because HLA typing was unavailable for some donors at each locus, only the typed subset was used in association tests. The study listed 150 to 200 TCR beta chains as associated with cytomegalovirus. CMV serostatus was the only immune exposure information available for the cohort.

The material sequenced was PBMCs. The source of this sequence is a man between 25 and 39 years old in good health and CMV-seronegative. This receptor chain uses TRBV2 and TRBJ2-3; 5 matching bases give a weak D call of TRBD1. The bases read TGTGCCAGCAGCCGACAGAGTTCAGATACGCAGTATTTT. This encodes CASSRQSSDTQYF.